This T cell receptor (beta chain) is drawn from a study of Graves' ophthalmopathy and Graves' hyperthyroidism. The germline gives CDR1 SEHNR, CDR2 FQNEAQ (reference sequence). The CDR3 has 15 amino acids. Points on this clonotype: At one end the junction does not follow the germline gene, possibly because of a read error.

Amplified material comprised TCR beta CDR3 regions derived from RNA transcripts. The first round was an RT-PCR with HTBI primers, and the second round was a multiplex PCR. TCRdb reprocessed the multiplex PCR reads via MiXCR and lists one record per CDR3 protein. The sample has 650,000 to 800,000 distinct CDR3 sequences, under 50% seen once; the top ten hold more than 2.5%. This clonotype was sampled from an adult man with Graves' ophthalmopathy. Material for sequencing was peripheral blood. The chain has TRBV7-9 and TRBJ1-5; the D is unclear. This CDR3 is CASSQEYASNQPQHF. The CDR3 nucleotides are TGCGCCAGCAGCCAAGAATACGCGAGCAATCAGCCCCAGCATTTT.